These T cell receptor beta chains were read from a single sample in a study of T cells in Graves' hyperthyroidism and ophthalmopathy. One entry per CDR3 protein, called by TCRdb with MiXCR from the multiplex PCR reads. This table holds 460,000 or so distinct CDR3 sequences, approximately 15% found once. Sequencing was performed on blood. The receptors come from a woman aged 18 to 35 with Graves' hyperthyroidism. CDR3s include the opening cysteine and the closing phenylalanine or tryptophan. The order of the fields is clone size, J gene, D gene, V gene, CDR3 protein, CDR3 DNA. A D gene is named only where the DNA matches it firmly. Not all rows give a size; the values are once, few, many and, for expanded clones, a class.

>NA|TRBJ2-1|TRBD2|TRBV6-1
CASSQRTSVNEQFF
TGTGCCAGCAGTCAGCGGACTAGCGTTAATGAGCAGTTCTTC
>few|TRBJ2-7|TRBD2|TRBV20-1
CSAREAGAYEQYF
TGCAGTGCTAGAGAAGCGGGAGCCTACGAGCAGTACTTC
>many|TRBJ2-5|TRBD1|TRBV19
CASSRGQGFQETQYF
TGTGCCAGTAGTAGGGGACAGGGATTCCAAGAGACCCAGTACTTC
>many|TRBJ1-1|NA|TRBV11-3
CASSLWRGEAFF
TGTGCCAGCAGCTTATGGCGGGGAGAAGCTTTCTTT
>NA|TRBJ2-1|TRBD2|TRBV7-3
CASSLRVTSGEQFF
TGTGCCAGCAGCCTCCGGGTGACTAGCGGCGAGCAGTTCTTC
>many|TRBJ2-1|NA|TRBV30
CASPGDAGNNEQFF
TGTGCCTCCCCGGGGGACGCAGGTAACAATGAGCAGTTCTTC
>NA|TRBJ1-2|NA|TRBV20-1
CSARDRGAANYGYTF
TGCAGTGCTAGAGACCGGGGGGCGGCTAACTATGGCTACACCTTC
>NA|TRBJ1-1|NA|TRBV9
CASSPSGGGEAFF
TGTGCCAGCAGCCCCAGCGGGGGAGGGGAAGCTTTCTTT
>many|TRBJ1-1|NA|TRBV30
CASRTATEAFF
TGTGCCTCTAGAACGGCCACTGAAGCTTTCTTT
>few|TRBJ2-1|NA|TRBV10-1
CASSGGSRARFGEQFF
TGCGCCAGCAGTGGAGGAAGTAGGGCTAGGTTTGGTGAGCAGTTCTTC
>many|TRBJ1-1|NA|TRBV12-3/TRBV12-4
CASSTTAEAFF
TGTGCCAGCAGTACCACAGCTGAAGCTTTCTTT
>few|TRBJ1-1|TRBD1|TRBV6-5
CASSYKRGGTDLNTEAFF
TGTGCCAGCAGTTACAAACGAGGGGGCACCGACCTGAACACTGAAGCTTTCTTT
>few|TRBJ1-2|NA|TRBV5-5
CASSTRQPNYGYTF
TGTGCCAGCAGCACCCGACAGCCAAACTATGGCTACACCTTC
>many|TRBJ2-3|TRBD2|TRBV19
CASMRESDTQYF
TGTGCCAGTATGCGGGAGTCAGATACGCAGTATTTT
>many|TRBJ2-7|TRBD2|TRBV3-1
CASSLPSGSSEQYF
TGTGCCAGCAGCCTGCCGAGCGGGAGCTCCGAGCAGTACTTC
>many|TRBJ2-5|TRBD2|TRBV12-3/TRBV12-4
CASSFGLGQETQYF
TGTGCCAGCAGTTTTGGACTAGGGCAAGAGACCCAGTACTTC
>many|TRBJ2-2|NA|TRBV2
CASSGGHRGTGELFF
TGTGCCAGCAGTGGGGGACACCGAGGCACCGGGGAGCTGTTTTTT
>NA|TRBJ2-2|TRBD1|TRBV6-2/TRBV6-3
CASSKQGADTGELFF
TGTGCCAGCAGTAAACAGGGGGCGGACACCGGGGAGCTGTTTTTT
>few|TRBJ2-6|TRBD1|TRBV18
CASSSTAGTGFVSGANVLTF
TGTGCCAGCTCATCCACGGCCGGGACAGGGTTTGTCTCTGGGGCCAACGTCCTGACTTTC
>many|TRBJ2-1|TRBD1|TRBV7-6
CASSPGVQGNEQFF
TGTGCCAGCAGCCCTGGGGTACAGGGGAATGAGCAGTTCTTC
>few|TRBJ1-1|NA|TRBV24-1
CATSNRGAPNTEAFF
TGTGCCACCTCCAACCGGGGGGCGCCTAACACTGAAGCTTTCTTT
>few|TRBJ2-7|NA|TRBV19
CASSSRPEGYEQYF
TGTGCCAGTAGTAGCCGGCCAGAAGGATACGAGCAGTACTTC
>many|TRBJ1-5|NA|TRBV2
CASSGDINQPQHF
TGTGCCAGCAGTGGGGACATCAATCAGCCCCAGCATTTT
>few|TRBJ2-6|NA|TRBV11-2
CASSSVRDSQNSGANVLTF
TGTGCCAGCAGCTCAGTCCGGGACTCACAGAACTCTGGGGCCAACGTCCTGACTTTC
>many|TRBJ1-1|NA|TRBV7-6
CASSFWTDTEAFF
TGTGCCAGCAGCTTCTGGACGGACACTGAAGCTTTCTTT
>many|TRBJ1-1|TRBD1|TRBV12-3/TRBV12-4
CASSRDRGYTEAFF
TGTGCCAGCAGTCGGGACAGGGGTTACACTGAAGCTTTCTTT
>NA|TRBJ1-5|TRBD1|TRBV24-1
CATGQDANQPQHF
TGTGCCACGGGACAGGATGCTAATCAGCCCCAGCATTTT
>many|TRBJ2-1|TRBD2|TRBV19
CASIRGTSGSDEQFF
TGTGCCAGTATCCGGGGGACTAGCGGGAGTGATGAGCAGTTCTTC
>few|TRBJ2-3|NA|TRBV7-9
CASSLTATTDTQYF
TGTGCCAGCAGCTTGACAGCGACCACAGATACGCAGTATTTT
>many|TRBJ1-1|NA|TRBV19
CASSRWGTEAFF
TGTGCCAGTAGTAGATGGGGTACTGAAGCTTTCTTT